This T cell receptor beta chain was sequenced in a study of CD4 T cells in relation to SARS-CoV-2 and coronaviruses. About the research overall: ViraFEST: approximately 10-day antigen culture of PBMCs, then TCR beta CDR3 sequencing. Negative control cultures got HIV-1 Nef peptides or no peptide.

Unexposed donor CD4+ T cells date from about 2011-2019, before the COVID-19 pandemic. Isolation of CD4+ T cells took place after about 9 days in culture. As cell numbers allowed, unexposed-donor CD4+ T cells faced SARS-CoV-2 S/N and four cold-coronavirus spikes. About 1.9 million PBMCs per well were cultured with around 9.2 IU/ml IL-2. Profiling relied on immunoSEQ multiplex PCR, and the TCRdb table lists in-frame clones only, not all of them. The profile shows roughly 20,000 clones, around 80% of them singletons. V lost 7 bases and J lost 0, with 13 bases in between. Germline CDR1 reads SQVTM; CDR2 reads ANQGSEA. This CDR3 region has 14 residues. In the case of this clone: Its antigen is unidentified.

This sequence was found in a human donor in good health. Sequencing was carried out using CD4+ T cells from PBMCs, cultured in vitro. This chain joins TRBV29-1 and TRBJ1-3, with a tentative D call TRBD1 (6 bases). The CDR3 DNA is TGCAGCGGAAGCAGGGGAACCTCTGGAAACACCATATATTTT. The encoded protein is CSGSRGTSGNTIYF.